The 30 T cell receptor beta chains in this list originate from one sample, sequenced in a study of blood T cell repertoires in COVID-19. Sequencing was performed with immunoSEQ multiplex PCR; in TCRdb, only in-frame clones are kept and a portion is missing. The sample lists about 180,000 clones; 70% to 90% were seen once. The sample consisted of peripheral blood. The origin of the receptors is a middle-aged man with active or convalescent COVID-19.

The DNA for the CDR3 is TGTGCCAGCAGCTTAGGAGTCGGGGGAGTATCCGAGCAGTACTTC. Amino acid sequence: CASSLGVGGVSEQYF. This rearrangement joins TRBV11-2 to TRBJ2-7; possible D gene TRBD2, 6 bases. The germline V gene has CDR1 SGHAT and CDR2 FQNNGV. This CDR3 contains 15 residues. Deletions cut 1 base from V and 6 bases from J, with 16 bases between.

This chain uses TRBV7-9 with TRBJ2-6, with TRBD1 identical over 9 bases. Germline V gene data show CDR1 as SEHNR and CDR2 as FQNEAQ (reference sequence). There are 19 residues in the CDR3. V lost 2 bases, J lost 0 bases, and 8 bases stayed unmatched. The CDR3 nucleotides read TGTGCCAGCAGCTTACTTTGGGGACAGGGAGCCTCTGGGGCCAACGTCCTGACTTTC. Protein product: CASSLLWGQGASGANVLTF.

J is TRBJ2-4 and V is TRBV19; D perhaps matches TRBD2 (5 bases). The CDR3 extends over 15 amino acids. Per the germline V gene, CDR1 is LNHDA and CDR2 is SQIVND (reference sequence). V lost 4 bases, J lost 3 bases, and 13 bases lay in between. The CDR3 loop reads CASSTRTGDKNIQYF. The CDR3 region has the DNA TGTGCCAGTAGTACCCGTACCGGGGACAAAAACATTCAGTACTTC.

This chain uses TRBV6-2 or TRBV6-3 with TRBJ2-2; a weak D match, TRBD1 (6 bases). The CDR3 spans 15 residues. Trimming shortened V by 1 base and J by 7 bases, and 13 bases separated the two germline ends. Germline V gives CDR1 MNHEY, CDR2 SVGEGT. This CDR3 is CASSYYIRGNGELFF. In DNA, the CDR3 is TGTGCCAGCAGTTACTATATCAGGGGCAACGGGGAGCTGTTTTTT.

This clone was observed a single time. The CDR3, as DNA: TGTGCCTGGAGTGTACTTAGTACAGGGGAAAAACTGTTTTTT. This sequence encodes CAWSVLSTGEKLFF. V and J are TRBV30 and TRBJ1-4; D possibly corresponds to TRBD1 (6 bases). The germline V gene encodes CDR1 GTSNPN and CDR2 SVGIG (reference sequence). The CDR3 spans 14 residues. Deletions cut 0 bases from V and 8 bases from J, with 13 bases between.

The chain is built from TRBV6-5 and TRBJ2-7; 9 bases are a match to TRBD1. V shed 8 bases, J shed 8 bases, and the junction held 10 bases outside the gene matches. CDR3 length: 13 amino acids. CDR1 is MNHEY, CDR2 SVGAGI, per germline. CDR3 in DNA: TGTGCCAGCTACCGGGACAGGGCTACGAAGCAGTACTTC. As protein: CASYRDRATKQYF.

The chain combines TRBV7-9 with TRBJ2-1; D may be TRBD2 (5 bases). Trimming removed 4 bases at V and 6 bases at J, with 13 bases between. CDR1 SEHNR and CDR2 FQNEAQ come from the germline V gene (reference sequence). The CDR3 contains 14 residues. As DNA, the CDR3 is TGTGCCAGCAGCTCCGGGAACTCCGGCAATGAGCAGTTCTTC. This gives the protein CASSSGNSGNEQFF.

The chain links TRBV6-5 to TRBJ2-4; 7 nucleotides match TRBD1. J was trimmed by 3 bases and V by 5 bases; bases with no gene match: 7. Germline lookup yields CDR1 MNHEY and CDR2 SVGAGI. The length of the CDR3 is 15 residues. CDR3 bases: TGTGCCAGCAGTCTACAGGGGATGGGCAAAAACATTCAGTACTTC. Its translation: CASSLQGMGKNIQYF.

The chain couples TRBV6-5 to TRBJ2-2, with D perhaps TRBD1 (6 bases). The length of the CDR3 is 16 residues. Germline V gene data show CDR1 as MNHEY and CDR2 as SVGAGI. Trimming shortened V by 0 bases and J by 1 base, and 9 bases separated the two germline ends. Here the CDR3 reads CASSYSMDRNTGELFF. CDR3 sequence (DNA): TGTGCCAGCAGTTACTCGATGGACAGGAACACCGGGGAGCTGTTTTTT.

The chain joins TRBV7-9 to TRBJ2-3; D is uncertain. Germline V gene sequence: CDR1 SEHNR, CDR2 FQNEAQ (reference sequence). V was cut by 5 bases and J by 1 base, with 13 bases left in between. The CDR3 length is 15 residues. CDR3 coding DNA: TGTGCCAGCAGCCAGACAAATCTCGGCACAGATACGCAGTATTTT. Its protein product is CASSQTNLGTDTQYF.

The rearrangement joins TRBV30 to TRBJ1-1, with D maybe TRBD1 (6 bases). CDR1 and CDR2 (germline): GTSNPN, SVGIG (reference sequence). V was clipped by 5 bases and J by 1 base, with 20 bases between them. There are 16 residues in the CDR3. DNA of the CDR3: TGTGCCTGGCCGGGGTGGGGACACACACCGAACACTGAAGCTTTCTTT. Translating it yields CAWPGWGHTPNTEAFF. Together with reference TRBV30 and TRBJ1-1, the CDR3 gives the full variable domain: SQTIHQWPATLVQPVGSPLSLECTVEGTSNPNLYWYRQAAGRGLQLLFYSVGIGQISSEVPQNLSASRPQDRQFILSSKKLLLSDSGFYLCAWPGWGHTPNTEAFFGQGTRLTVV.

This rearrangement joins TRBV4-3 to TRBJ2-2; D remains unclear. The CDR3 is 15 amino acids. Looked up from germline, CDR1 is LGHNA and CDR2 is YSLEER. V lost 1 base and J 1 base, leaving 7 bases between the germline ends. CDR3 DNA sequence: TGCGCCAGCAGCCAAGGAGCCCAGAACACCGGGGAGCTGTTTTTT. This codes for CASSQGAQNTGELFF.

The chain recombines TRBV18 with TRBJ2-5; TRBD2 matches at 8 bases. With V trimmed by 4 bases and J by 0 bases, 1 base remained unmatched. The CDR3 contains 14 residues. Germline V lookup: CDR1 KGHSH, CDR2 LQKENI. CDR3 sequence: CASSLAGNQETQYF. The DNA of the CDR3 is TGTGCCAGCTCACTAGCGGGAAACCAAGAGACCCAGTACTTC.

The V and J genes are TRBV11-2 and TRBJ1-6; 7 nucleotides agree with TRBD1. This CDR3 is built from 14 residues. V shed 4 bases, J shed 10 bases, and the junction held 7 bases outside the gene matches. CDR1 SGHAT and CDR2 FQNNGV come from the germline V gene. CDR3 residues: CASSSQGEGSPLHF. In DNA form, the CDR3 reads TGTGCCAGCAGCTCCCAGGGGGAAGGCTCACCCCTCCACTTT.

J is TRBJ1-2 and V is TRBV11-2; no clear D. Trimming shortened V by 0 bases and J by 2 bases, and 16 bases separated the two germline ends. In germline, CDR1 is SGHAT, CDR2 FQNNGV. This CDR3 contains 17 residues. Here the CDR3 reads CASSLDPRDQNNYGYTF. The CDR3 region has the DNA TGTGCCAGCAGCTTAGATCCTCGGGATCAGAACAACTATGGCTACACCTTC. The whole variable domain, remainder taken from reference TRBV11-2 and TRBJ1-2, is EAGVAQSPRYKIIEKRQSVAFWCNPISGHATLYWYQQILGQGPKLLIQFQNNGVVDDSQLPKDRFSAERLKGVDSTLKIQPAKLEDSAVYLCASSLDPRDQNNYGYTFGSGTRLTVV.

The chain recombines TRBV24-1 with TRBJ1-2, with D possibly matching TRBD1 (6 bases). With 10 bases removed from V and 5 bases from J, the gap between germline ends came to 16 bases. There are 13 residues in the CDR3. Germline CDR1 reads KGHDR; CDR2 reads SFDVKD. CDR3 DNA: TGTGCCACGGCCACAGGGAATGAGTATGGCTACACCTTC. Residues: CATATGNEYGYTF.

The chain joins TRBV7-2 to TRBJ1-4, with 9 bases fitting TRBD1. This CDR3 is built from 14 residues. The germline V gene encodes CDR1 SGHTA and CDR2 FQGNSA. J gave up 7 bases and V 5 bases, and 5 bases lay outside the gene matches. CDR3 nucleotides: TGTGCCAGCAGCAACGGACAGGGGATTGAAAAACTGTTTTTT. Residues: CASSNGQGIEKLFF.

CDR3 region: CASSQQGIPYNEQFF. CDR3 DNA: TGTGCCAGCAGCCAACAGGGGATTCCCTACAATGAGCAGTTCTTC. The chain links TRBV11-2 to TRBJ2-1; 7 positions agree with TRBD1. The germline V gene encodes CDR1 SGHAT and CDR2 FQNNGV. V trimming: 5 bases; J trimming: 2 bases; junction bases outside the gene matches: 6. The CDR3 consists of 15 residues.

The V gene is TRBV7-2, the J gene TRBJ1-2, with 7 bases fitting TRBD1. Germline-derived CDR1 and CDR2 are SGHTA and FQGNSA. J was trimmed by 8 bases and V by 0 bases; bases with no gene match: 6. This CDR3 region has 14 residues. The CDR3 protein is CASSLAGQPKGYTF. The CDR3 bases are TGTGCCAGCAGCTTAGCGGGACAGCCGAAAGGCTACACCTTC.

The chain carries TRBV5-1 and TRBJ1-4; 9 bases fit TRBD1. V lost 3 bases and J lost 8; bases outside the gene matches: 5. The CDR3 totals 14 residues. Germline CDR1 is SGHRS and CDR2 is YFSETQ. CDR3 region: CASSSQGAREKLFF. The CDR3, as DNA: TGCGCCAGCAGCTCACAGGGGGCCAGGGAAAAACTGTTTTTT.

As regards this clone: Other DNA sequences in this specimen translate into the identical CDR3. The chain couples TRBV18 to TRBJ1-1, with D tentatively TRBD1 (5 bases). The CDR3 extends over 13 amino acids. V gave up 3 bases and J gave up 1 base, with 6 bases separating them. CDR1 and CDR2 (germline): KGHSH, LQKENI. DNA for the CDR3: TGTGCCAGCTCACCCAGGGCGAACACTGAAGCTTTCTTT. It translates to CASSPRANTEAFF.

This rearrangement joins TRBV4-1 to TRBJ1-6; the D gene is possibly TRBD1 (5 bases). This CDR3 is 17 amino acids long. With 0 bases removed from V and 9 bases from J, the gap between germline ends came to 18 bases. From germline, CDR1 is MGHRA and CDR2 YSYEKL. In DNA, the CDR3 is TGCGCCAGCAGCCAAGATTTAGGATCTGGGGGGTTTTCACCCCTCCACTTT. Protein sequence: CASSQDLGSGGFSPLHF.

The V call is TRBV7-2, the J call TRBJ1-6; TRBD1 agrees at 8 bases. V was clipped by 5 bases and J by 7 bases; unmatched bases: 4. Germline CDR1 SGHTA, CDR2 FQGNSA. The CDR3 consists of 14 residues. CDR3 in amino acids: CASSVDRGNSPLHF. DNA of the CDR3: TGTGCCAGCAGCGTAGACAGGGGCAATTCACCCCTCCACTTT.

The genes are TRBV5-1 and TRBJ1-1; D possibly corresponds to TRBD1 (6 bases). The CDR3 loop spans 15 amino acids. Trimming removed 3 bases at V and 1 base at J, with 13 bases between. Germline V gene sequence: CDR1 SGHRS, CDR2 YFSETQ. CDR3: CASSSRGDTNTEAFF. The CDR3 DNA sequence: TGCGCCAGCAGCTCCCGGGGGGACACGAACACTGAAGCTTTCTTT.

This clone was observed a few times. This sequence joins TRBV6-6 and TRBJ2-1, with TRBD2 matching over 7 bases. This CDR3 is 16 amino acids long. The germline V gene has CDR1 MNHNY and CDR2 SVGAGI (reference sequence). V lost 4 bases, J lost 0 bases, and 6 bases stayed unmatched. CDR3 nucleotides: TGTGCCAGCAGTTCCCATAGCGGGTTCTCCTACAATGAGCAGTTCTTC. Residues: CASSSHSGFSYNEQFF.

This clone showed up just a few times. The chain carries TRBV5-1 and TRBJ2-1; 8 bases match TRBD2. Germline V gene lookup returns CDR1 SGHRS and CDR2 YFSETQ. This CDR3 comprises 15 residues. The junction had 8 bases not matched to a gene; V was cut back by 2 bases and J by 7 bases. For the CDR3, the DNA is TGCGCCAGCAGCTTAGCGGGAGCCGGTTTTAATGAGCAGTTCTTC. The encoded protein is CASSLAGAGFNEQFF.

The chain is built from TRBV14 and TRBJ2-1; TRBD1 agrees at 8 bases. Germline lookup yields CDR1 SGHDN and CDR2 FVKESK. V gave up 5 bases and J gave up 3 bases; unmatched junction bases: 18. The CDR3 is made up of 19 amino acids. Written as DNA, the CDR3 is TGTGCCAGCAGCGCGAACCCCACCGGGACAGGATTATTCTACAATGAGCAGTTCTTC. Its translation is CASSANPTGTGLFYNEQFF.

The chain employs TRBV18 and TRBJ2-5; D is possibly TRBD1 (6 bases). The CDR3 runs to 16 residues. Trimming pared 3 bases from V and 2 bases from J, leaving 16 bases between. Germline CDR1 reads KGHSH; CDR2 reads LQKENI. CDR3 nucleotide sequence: TGTGCCAGCTCACCCGCTCTAGGACAGTCACAAGAGACCCAGTACTTC. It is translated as CASSPALGQSQETQYF.

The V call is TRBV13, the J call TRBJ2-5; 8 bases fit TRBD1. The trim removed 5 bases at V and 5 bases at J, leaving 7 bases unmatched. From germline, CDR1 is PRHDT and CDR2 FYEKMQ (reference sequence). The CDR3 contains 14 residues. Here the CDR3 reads CASSPDRGMETQYF. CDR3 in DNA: TGTGCCAGCAGCCCCGACAGGGGAATGGAGACCCAGTACTTC.

The CDR3 protein is CASGQSRTGTEAFF. DNA of the CDR3: TGTGCTAGTGGGCAATCGAGGACAGGGACTGAAGCTTTCTTT. The chain employs TRBV12-5 and TRBJ1-1, with 8 bases lining up with TRBD1. The CDR3 covers 14 residues. Germline V gives CDR1 LGHNT, CDR2 FRNRAP. The V and J ends lost 6 bases and 5 bases, in that order; junction bases with no gene match: 8.